A selection of T cell receptor beta chains follows, all from one sample in a study of response to subunit inactivated influenza vaccine. Using its own MiXCR run on the RT-PCR reads, TCRdb lists one record per CDR3 protein. This sample has roughly 760,000 distinct CDR3 sequences, with about 20% found just once. The material was PBMCs from blood, obtained around 5 days after vaccination. The receptors were sampled from a man aged 50-60 years who received an inactivated influenza vaccine. Each CDR3 is given with its conserved first and last residue. A D gene is named only where the DNA matches it firmly. A row's size may be missing; if present it is once, few, many or a size class.

few	TRBJ2-3	TRBV20-1	TRBD2	TGCAGTGCTACGGGGGGTTCAGATACGCAGTATTTT	CSATGGSDTQYF
NA	TRBJ2-7	TRBV18	NA	TGTGCCAGCTCACCCGGAAAAGCCGTAGACTACGAGCAGTACTTC	CASSPGKAVDYEQYF
few	TRBJ2-2	TRBV4-1	TRBD2	TGCGCCAGCAGCCAAGTCAGTTCCGTGACTAGCGGGAGGGCCCTCACCGGGGAGCTGTTTTTT	CASSQVSSVTSGRALTGELFF
NA	TRBJ1-2	TRBV28	NA	TGTGCCAGCAGTGCGCGGTCTCAAGCTAACTATGGCTACACCTTC	CASSARSQANYGYTF
NA	TRBJ2-7	TRBV20-1	NA	TGCAGTGCTAGGACCACGGACAGTTTGATCTACGAGCAGTACTTC	CSARTTDSLIYEQYF
few	TRBJ2-2	TRBV10-1	NA	TGCGCCAGCAGCACCGGGAGAACTCACACCGGGGAGCTGTTTTTT	CASSTGRTHTGELFF
few	TRBJ2-1	TRBV3-1	TRBD2	TGTGCCAGCAGCCAAGATTTTAGACTAGCGGACAATGAGCAGTTCTTC	CASSQDFRLADNEQFF
once	TRBJ2-7	TRBV28	NA	TGTGCCAGCAGTTTATTTATAACAGGGAGGGGATACGAGCAGTACTTC	CASSLFITGRGYEQYF
many	TRBJ2-1	TRBV7-2	TRBD1	TGTGCCAGCAGCCCCAACAGGGGTTTTGAGCAGTTCTTC	CASSPNRGFEQFF
few	TRBJ2-7	TRBV20-1	TRBD1	TGCAGTGCTGGAGGGACAGGGAGCTCCTACGAGCAGTACTTC	CSAGGTGSSYEQYF
NA	TRBJ1-5	TRBV28	NA	TGTGCCAGCAGTTCCGATTTGCGTCAGCCCCAGCATTTT	CASSSDLRQPQHF
NA	TRBJ1-2	TRBV12-3/TRBV12-4	NA	TGTGCCAGCAGTAGAACAGGGTTTGGCTACACCTTC	CASSRTGFGYTF
NA	TRBJ1-3	TRBV7-9	NA	TGTGCCAGCGTCGGAAACACCATATATTTT	CASVGNTIYF
NA	TRBJ2-3	TRBV4-3	TRBD1	TGCGCCAGCAGCCAAGAGTACGACAGGGGGCGCACAGATACGCAGTATTTT	CASSQEYDRGRTDTQYF
few	TRBJ2-3	TRBV10-3	TRBD2	TGTGCCATCAGTGAAGGGACTAGAGAAATAGATACGCAGTATTTT	CAISEGTREIDTQYF
NA	TRBJ2-3	TRBV10-3	TRBD2	TGTGCCACGCTGCTAGCGGGAGTGGGTACGCAGTATTTT	CATLLAGVGTQYF
many	TRBJ2-3	TRBV11-2	TRBD2	TGTGCCAGCAGCTTAGGTCTGCTAGCGGGGGGGTCCGCAGATACGCAGTATTTT	CASSLGLLAGGSADTQYF
few	TRBJ2-1	TRBV7-9	TRBD2	TGTGCCAGCAGCTTAGTGACTAGCGGTAATGAGCAGTTCTTC	CASSLVTSGNEQFF
NA	TRBJ2-2	TRBV2	NA	TGTGCCAGCAGTGAAGCTTCATATACCGGGGAGCTGTTTTTT	CASSEASYTGELFF
many	TRBJ2-3	TRBV5-1	NA	TGCGCCAGCAGTCAATCCGGGGGCGGATCAGATACGCAGTATTTT	CASSQSGGGSDTQYF
few	TRBJ1-1	TRBV7-9	NA	TGTGCCAGCAGCTTAAATGTGGGTTGGGCTTTCTTT	CASSLNVGWAFF
few	TRBJ1-2	TRBV7-8	NA	TGTGCCAGCAGCTTAATACAGGGAGGTGGCTACACCTTC	CASSLIQGGGYTF
NA	TRBJ1-5	TRBV19	TRBD1	TGTGCCAGTATGGCAGGGGGCGAATTAAATCAGCCCCAGCATTTT	CASMAGGELNQPQHF
NA	TRBJ2-7	TRBV11-2	TRBD1	TGTGCCAGCAGCCGTACCGTCTCAACAGGGGGCTACGAGCAGTACTTC	CASSRTVSTGGYEQYF
NA	TRBJ1-1	TRBV12-3/TRBV12-4	NA	TGTGCCAGCAGTATACCAGGGAGGGAAGACACTGAAGCTTTCTTT	CASSIPGREDTEAFF
few	TRBJ1-1	TRBV5-1	TRBD1	TGCGCCAGCAGCTTGGTTACAGGGGTCACTGAAGCTTTCTTT	CASSLVTGVTEAFF
few	TRBJ2-7	TRBV4-3	NA	TGCGCCAGCAGCCAAGGAGACCGCGCAAACTACGAGCAGTACTTC	CASSQGDRANYEQYF
few	TRBJ1-2	TRBV7-2	NA	TGTGCCAGCAGCTCTCGCCGCGATAACTATGGCTACACCTTC	CASSSRRDNYGYTF
NA	TRBJ2-5	TRBV12-3/TRBV12-4	NA	TGTGCCAGCAGTTACCGTGGGGTCTACCAAGAGACCCAGTACTTC	CASSYRGVYQETQYF
NA	TRBJ1-2	TRBV6-2/TRBV6-3	NA	TGTGCCAGCAAAGGACTTAACTATGGCTACACCTTC	CASKGLNYGYTF
few	TRBJ1-5	TRBV4-1	NA	TGCGCCAGCAGCCAAGAGTATCAGGGGAATCAGCCCCAGCATTTT	CASSQEYQGNQPQHF
NA	TRBJ2-1	TRBV24-1	NA	TGTGCCACCAGTGACCCGACAGTCAATGAGCAGTTCTTC	CATSDPTVNEQFF
few	TRBJ2-3	TRBV4-3	TRBD2	TGCGCCAGCAGCCAAGATCGGGGGGCGCAGTATTTT	CASSQDRGAQYF
NA	TRBJ2-5	TRBV12-3/TRBV12-4	NA	TGTGCCAGCAGTTTGGGGGACGGCATCCAAGAGACCCAGTACTTC	CASSLGDGIQETQYF
NA	TRBJ2-1	TRBV5-1	TRBD2	TGCGCCAGCAGCTCCCCCACTAGCGGGGGGATTAGCTCCTACAATGAGCAGTTCTTC	CASSSPTSGGISSYNEQFF
NA	TRBJ2-5	TRBV14	TRBD1	TGTGCCAGCAGCCTCCCAGGGGGCGCCGGGACCCAGTACTTC	CASSLPGGAGTQYF
few	TRBJ2-7	TRBV20-1	NA	TGCAGTGCTACCCAACTGGGGGCGGCCTACGAGCAGTACTTC	CSATQLGAAYEQYF
many	TRBJ1-2	TRBV12-3/TRBV12-4	TRBD1	TGTGCCAGCAGTCCCGTCGGACAGGGGGTCTATGGCTACACCTTC	CASSPVGQGVYGYTF
few	TRBJ1-1	TRBV29-1	TRBD1	TGCAGCGTTGAAACCGGGACAGGCTTTAAAGCTGAAGCTTTCTTT	CSVETGTGFKAEAFF
many	TRBJ2-2	TRBV15	NA	TGTGCCACCAGCCGGGGGCAGGGTACCGGGGAGCTGTTTTTT	CATSRGQGTGELFF
NA	TRBJ2-7	TRBV4-2	NA	TGTGCCAGCAGCCTCGATAGGAGGGGAAGTTTCTACGAGCAGTACTTC	CASSLDRRGSFYEQYF
NA	TRBJ2-5	TRBV14	TRBD2	TGTGCCAGCAGCCAATTACCGGGACTAGCGGTACAAGAGACCCAGTACTTC	CASSQLPGLAVQETQYF
NA	TRBJ1-1	TRBV6-1	NA	TGTGCCAGCAACCCAGGACAGATCATGAACACTGAAGCTTTCTTT	CASNPGQIMNTEAFF
NA	TRBJ2-1	TRBV24-1	TRBD2	TGTGCCACCAGTGATCCGGGACTAGCGACTTACAATGAGCAGTTCTTC	CATSDPGLATYNEQFF
NA	TRBJ2-7	TRBV20-1	NA	TGCAGTGCTCAGGGTTACTACGAGCAGTACTTC	CSAQGYYEQYF
NA	TRBJ2-4	TRBV20-1	NA	TGCAGTGCTAGTCTTTGGGACCGGAACATTCAGTACTTC	CSASLWDRNIQYF